This is a list of T cell receptor beta chains from one sample in a study of early T cells in non-severe SARS-CoV-2 infection. A single record per CDR3 protein comes from TCRdb applying MiXCR to the 5' RACE reads. The data hold 40,000 to 45,000 distinct CDR3 sequences, with about 5.7% observed a single time. The source material was whole blood, sampled at baseline. The receptors shown here come from an adult who was a healthcare worker with PCR-confirmed SARS-CoV-2 infection or an uninfected control (not recorded which). CDR3s include the opening cysteine and the closing phenylalanine or tryptophan. A D gene is named only where the DNA matches it firmly. Expanded clones get a size class; other rows say once, few or many, or leave the size out.

j_gene: TRBJ2-2
d_gene: .
abundance: many
v_gene: TRBV24-1
CDR3aa: CATETTDPSGGELFF
CDR3nt: TGTGCCACTGAAACGACAGACCCCTCGGGAGGGGAGCTGTTTTTT

j_gene: TRBJ1-5
d_gene: .
abundance: .
v_gene: TRBV20-1
CDR3aa: CSARVAWDSNQPQHF
CDR3nt: TGCAGTGCTAGAGTCGCTTGGGATAGCAATCAGCCCCAGCATTTT

j_gene: TRBJ2-1
d_gene: TRBD2
abundance: few
v_gene: TRBV20-1
CDR3aa: CSASLAGGSPFF
CDR3nt: TGCAGTGCTAGCCTAGCGGGGGGGTCACCGTTCTTC

j_gene: TRBJ1-2
d_gene: .
abundance: many
v_gene: TRBV6-5
CDR3aa: CASSYNTHLGYTF
CDR3nt: TGTGCCAGCAGTTACAACACGCACCTTGGCTACACCTTC

j_gene: TRBJ2-3
d_gene: TRBD2
abundance: many
v_gene: TRBV5-1
CDR3aa: CASSPRGERRGTDTQYF
CDR3nt: TGCGCCAGCAGCCCGCGGGGGGAGCGGAGGGGCACAGATACGCAGTATTTT

j_gene: TRBJ2-2
d_gene: .
abundance: few
v_gene: TRBV12-3/TRBV12-4
CDR3aa: CASSLTNTGELFF
CDR3nt: TGTGCCAGCAGTTTAACTAACACCGGGGAGCTGTTTTTT

j_gene: TRBJ2-1
d_gene: .
abundance: .
v_gene: TRBV5-6
CDR3aa: CASSPGPGRPDEQFF
CDR3nt: TGTGCCAGCAGTCCGGGACCGGGCCGACCGGATGAGCAGTTCTTC

j_gene: TRBJ1-4
d_gene: TRBD1
abundance: few
v_gene: TRBV4-3
CDR3aa: CASSQADRGFLELFF
CDR3nt: TGCGCCAGCAGCCAAGCCGACAGGGGATTTTTGGAACTGTTTTTT

j_gene: TRBJ2-1
d_gene: TRBD2
abundance: few
v_gene: TRBV29-1
CDR3aa: CSVVGLAGGDEQFF
CDR3nt: TGCAGCGTTGTGGGACTAGCGGGAGGGGATGAGCAGTTCTTC

j_gene: TRBJ1-4
d_gene: .
abundance: .
v_gene: TRBV6-6
CDR3aa: CASRSRSYNEKLFF
CDR3nt: TGTGCCAGCCGATCCAGGTCTTACAATGAAAAACTGTTTTTT

j_gene: TRBJ1-6
d_gene: .
abundance: many
v_gene: TRBV6-2/TRBV6-3
CDR3aa: CASSSGTENSPLHF
CDR3nt: TGTGCCAGCAGCTCCGGGACTGAAAATTCACCCCTCCACTTT

j_gene: TRBJ2-1
d_gene: .
abundance: many
v_gene: TRBV10-3
CDR3aa: CAIGKGASSYNEQFF
CDR3nt: TGTGCCATCGGTAAAGGGGCGAGCTCCTACAATGAGCAGTTCTTC

j_gene: TRBJ2-2
d_gene: .
abundance: .
v_gene: TRBV12-3/TRBV12-4
CDR3aa: CASSLLWGGELFF
CDR3nt: TGTGCCAGCAGTTTATTGTGGGGCGGGGAGCTGTTTTTT

j_gene: TRBJ1-2
d_gene: TRBD1
abundance: .
v_gene: TRBV7-2
CDR3aa: CASRSGTGEDGYTF
CDR3nt: TGTGCCAGCAGGTCTGGGACAGGTGAGGATGGCTACACCTTC

j_gene: TRBJ1-1
d_gene: .
abundance: many
v_gene: TRBV7-9
CDR3aa: CASTIKLNTEAFF
CDR3nt: TGTGCCAGCACCATCAAGTTGAACACTGAAGCTTTCTTT

j_gene: TRBJ2-5
d_gene: .
abundance: few
v_gene: TRBV7-6
CDR3aa: CASSLATETQYF
CDR3nt: TGTGCCAGCAGCCTCGCAACAGAGACCCAGTACTTC

j_gene: TRBJ2-3
d_gene: .
abundance: many
v_gene: TRBV7-2
CDR3aa: CASSLARTQTSDTQYF
CDR3nt: TGTGCCAGCAGCTTAGCGCGGACCCAAACAAGCGATACGCAGTATTTT

j_gene: TRBJ2-7
d_gene: .
abundance: many
v_gene: TRBV28
CDR3aa: CASSLERLYEQYF
CDR3nt: TGTGCCAGCAGTTTAGAAAGGTTATACGAGCAGTACTTC

j_gene: TRBJ2-3
d_gene: .
abundance: many
v_gene: TRBV12-3/TRBV12-4
CDR3aa: CASSYSGSTDTQYF
CDR3nt: TGTGCCAGCAGTTACAGCGGGAGCACAGATACGCAGTATTTT

j_gene: TRBJ1-1
d_gene: TRBD1
abundance: .
v_gene: TRBV20-1
CDR3aa: CSARAGGRPEAFF
CDR3nt: TGCAGTGCTAGGGCAGGGGGGAGACCTGAAGCTTTCTTT

j_gene: TRBJ2-2
d_gene: .
abundance: .
v_gene: TRBV7-7
CDR3aa: CASSLVPATDQLFF
CDR3nt: TGTGCTAGCAGCTTAGTCCCAGCCACCGATCAGCTGTTTTTT

j_gene: TRBJ1-2
d_gene: TRBD1
abundance: .
v_gene: TRBV5-4
CDR3aa: CASSSYRGSNYGYTF
CDR3nt: TGTGCCAGCAGCTCGTACAGGGGCTCGAACTATGGCTACACCTTC

j_gene: TRBJ2-1
d_gene: .
abundance: .
v_gene: TRBV6-5
CDR3aa: CASRSRAPLYNEQFF
CDR3nt: TGTGCCAGCAGGTCCCGGGCCCCTTTGTACAATGAGCAGTTCTTC

j_gene: TRBJ1-1
d_gene: TRBD1
abundance: few
v_gene: TRBV7-9
CDR3aa: CASSPPGQGRNTEAFF
CDR3nt: TGTGCCAGCAGCCCACCGGGACAGGGCAGGAACACTGAAGCTTTCTTT

j_gene: TRBJ2-1
d_gene: TRBD1
abundance: many
v_gene: TRBV14
CDR3aa: CASSTGQKNEQFF
CDR3nt: TGTGCCAGCAGCACGGGACAGAAGAATGAGCAGTTCTTC

j_gene: TRBJ1-2
d_gene: TRBD1
abundance: few
v_gene: TRBV5-6
CDR3aa: CASSTSGTGDYGYTF
CDR3nt: TGTGCCAGCAGCACCTCCGGGACAGGGGACTATGGCTACACCTTC

j_gene: TRBJ2-7
d_gene: .
abundance: .
v_gene: TRBV7-3
CDR3aa: CASSSGTEQYF
CDR3nt: TGTGCCAGCAGCTCCGGGACCGAGCAGTACTTC

j_gene: TRBJ1-2
d_gene: .
abundance: .
v_gene: TRBV20-1
CDR3aa: CSASPSTNYGYTF
CDR3nt: TGCAGTGCTAGTCCAAGCACTAACTATGGCTACACCTTC

j_gene: TRBJ2-7
d_gene: TRBD2
abundance: few
v_gene: TRBV5-1
CDR3aa: CASSLTSGEFEQYF
CDR3nt: TGCGCCAGCAGCTTGACAAGCGGGGAGTTCGAGCAGTACTTC

j_gene: TRBJ2-1
d_gene: .
abundance: few
v_gene: TRBV20-1
CDR3aa: CSARRQGENNEQFF
CDR3nt: TGCAGTGCTAGACGGCAGGGCGAAAATAATGAGCAGTTCTTC

j_gene: TRBJ2-1
d_gene: TRBD2
abundance: many
v_gene: TRBV5-6
CDR3aa: CASRPTRPSKVEREVEQFF
CDR3nt: TGTGCCAGCAGGCCGACCCGACCCTCGAAGGTTGAGCGGGAGGTTGAGCAGTTCTTC

j_gene: TRBJ1-1
d_gene: .
abundance: .
v_gene: TRBV9
CDR3aa: CASSGGPVQITNTEAFF
CDR3nt: TGTGCCAGCAGCGGGGGGCCGGTCCAAATAACGAACACTGAAGCTTTCTTT

j_gene: TRBJ2-3
d_gene: .
abundance: many
v_gene: TRBV9
CDR3aa: CASSFRTSTDTQYF
CDR3nt: TGTGCCAGCAGCTTTAGGACTAGCACAGATACGCAGTATTTT

j_gene: TRBJ1-4
d_gene: .
abundance: few
v_gene: TRBV2
CDR3aa: CASSERTTNEKLFF
CDR3nt: TGTGCCAGCAGTGAAAGAACAACTAATGAAAAACTGTTTTTT

j_gene: TRBJ1-1
d_gene: .
abundance: few
v_gene: TRBV6-2/TRBV6-3
CDR3aa: CASSYSVGAFF
CDR3nt: TGTGCCAGCAGTTACTCGGTCGGAGCTTTCTTT

j_gene: TRBJ2-1
d_gene: .
abundance: few
v_gene: TRBV9
CDR3aa: CASSGSPRPAKQFF
CDR3nt: TGTGCCAGCAGCGGAAGCCCCAGGCCAGCGAAGCAGTTCTTC

j_gene: TRBJ2-2
d_gene: TRBD2
abundance: many
v_gene: TRBV9
CDR3aa: CASSHTSTSDDGELFF
CDR3nt: TGTGCCAGCAGCCATACTTCGACTAGCGATGACGGGGAGCTGTTTTTT

j_gene: TRBJ2-4
d_gene: .
abundance: many
v_gene: TRBV18
CDR3aa: CASSRGAGNRAKNIQYF
CDR3nt: TGTGCCAGCTCACGAGGGGCAGGAAATAGGGCCAAAAACATTCAGTACTTC

j_gene: TRBJ2-3
d_gene: TRBD1
abundance: few
v_gene: TRBV24-1
CDR3aa: CATEQTGASTDTQYF
CDR3nt: TGTGCCACCGAGCAGACAGGGGCGAGCACAGATACGCAGTATTTT

j_gene: TRBJ1-1
d_gene: .
abundance: many
v_gene: TRBV20-1
CDR3aa: CSASGQLLGGTEAFF
CDR3nt: TGCAGTGCTAGTGGTCAGCTCTTAGGGGGCACTGAAGCTTTCTTT

j_gene: TRBJ2-2
d_gene: TRBD1
abundance: few
v_gene: TRBV6-5
CDR3aa: CASSRTGKAGELFF
CDR3nt: TGTGCCAGCAGTAGGACAGGGAAGGCCGGGGAGCTGTTTTTT

j_gene: TRBJ1-5
d_gene: .
abundance: .
v_gene: TRBV11-2
CDR3aa: CASSPLGAGQPQHF
CDR3nt: TGTGCCAGCAGCCCACTGGGGGCAGGGCAGCCCCAGCATTTT